A single sample is the source of the 26 T cell receptor beta chains below, sequenced in a study of OX40 agonist ivuxolimab in advanced cancers. Libraries came from the immunoSEQ multiplex PCR assay. TCRdb took this table from immuneACCESS and kept in-frame rearrangements with V and J called. Such tables lack part of the clones; where checked against another copy, unresolved V genes explain under half of the gap, and the rest is unexplained. The sample yields thousands of clones; 94% were counted once. Of the sample, approximately 10% is held by the ten largest clones. The sequences come from CD4+ or CD8+ T cells sorted from blood, collected in a trial of the OX40 agonist ivuxolimab. These receptor sequences come from an adult with an advanced solid tumor such as melanoma, head and neck, liver or kidney cancer.

The genes are TRBV2 and TRBJ2-1, with D perhaps assigned TRBD1 or TRBD2 (5 bases each). CDR1 and CDR2 from the germline V gene are SNHLY and FYNNEI. V was shortened by 6 bases and J by 4 bases, with 16 bases between the two germline ends. The CDR3 runs to 15 residues. Written as DNA, the CDR3 is TGTGCCAGCAGGGGGAGTGGGGGACCTTACAATGAGCAGTTCTTC. Amino acid sequence: CASRGSGGPYNEQFF.

The V and J genes are TRBV4-1 and TRBJ1-2; TRBD1 might be the D (5 bases). The V gene lost 0 bases and the J gene lost 5 bases, with 7 bases spanning the gap. CDR1 and CDR2 (germline): MGHRA, YSYEKL. There are 13 residues in the CDR3. The CDR3 protein is CASSQDGTYGYTF. The CDR3 DNA sequence: TGCGCCAGCAGCCAAGACGGGACTTATGGCTACACCTTC.

The genes are TRBV19 and TRBJ1-1; D is ambiguous. CDR3 size: 13 residues. Looked up from germline, CDR1 is LNHDA and CDR2 is SQIVND (reference sequence). The ends were cut back, 1 base at V and 8 bases at J, with 11 bases in the middle. The CDR3: CASSIGTLGEAFF. CDR3 in DNA: TGTGCCAGTAGTATAGGGACTTTGGGGGAAGCTTTCTTT.

V gene TRBV28 combines with J gene TRBJ2-7, with D unclear. V lost 7 bases to trimming and J lost 0 bases, with 13 bases between them. Germline-derived CDR1 and CDR2 are MDHEN and SYDVKM. CDR3 length: 14 amino acids. CDR3 region: CASTGRPISYEQYF. The DNA for the CDR3 is TGTGCCAGCACTGGACGGCCGATCTCCTACGAGCAGTACTTC.

The chain combines TRBV6-1 with TRBJ1-5; D might be TRBD1 (5 bases). The V end was cut by 5 bases, the J end by 6 bases, with 8 bases between. Germline V CDR1 and CDR2: MNHNS, SASEGT. The CDR3 has 12 residues. The CDR3 bases are TGTGCCAGCAGTCCCAGGGCTCAGCCCCAGCATTTT. This gives the protein CASSPRAQPQHF.

This chain joins TRBV14 and TRBJ2-1, with TRBD1 as a possible D gene (5 bases). This CDR3 spans 15 amino acids. The germline gives CDR1 SGHDN, CDR2 FVKESK. V lost 0 bases to trimming and J lost 9 bases, with 15 bases between them. The CDR3 nucleotides are TGTGCCAGCAGCCAAGAGTCGTCCAGGGCCGCTGAGCAGTTCTTC. Translation gives CASSQESSRAAEQFF.

The gene calls are TRBV7-3 and TRBJ2-3; 8 bases align to TRBD2. The length of the CDR3 is 14 residues. Looked up from germline, CDR1 is SGHTA and CDR2 is FQGTGA. The junction had 3 bases not matched to a gene; V was cut back by 5 bases and J by 2 bases. The chain's CDR3 is CASSRAGVTDTQYF. The CDR3 nucleotides are TGTGCCAGCAGCCGAGCGGGGGTCACAGATACGCAGTATTTT. Supplemented by reference TRBV7-3 and TRBJ2-3, the full variable domain reads GAGVSQTPSNKVTEKGKYVELRCDPISGHTALYWYRQSLGQGPEFLIYFQGTGAADDSGLPNDRFFAVRPEGSVSTLKIQRTERGDSAVYLCASSRAGVTDTQYFGPGTRLTVL.

This chain joins TRBV5-1 and TRBJ2-3, with D possibly being TRBD1 (6 bases). CDR3 size: 15 residues. Germline-derived CDR1 and CDR2 are SGHRS and YFSETQ. Trimming pared 2 bases from V and 0 bases from J, leaving 10 bases between. The CDR3 DNA is TGCGCCAGCAGCTTAAGACAGGAAAGCACAGATACGCAGTATTTT. It specifies CASSLRQESTDTQYF.

The chain links TRBV19 to TRBJ2-1; 9 positions agree with TRBD1. The CDR3 is made up of 16 amino acids. Germline V gene sequence: CDR1 LNHDA, CDR2 SQIVND (reference sequence). The trim removed 2 bases at V and 6 bases at J, leaving 8 bases unmatched. CDR3 in DNA: TGTGCCAGTAGTATACGTCACGGACAGGGGCTCAATGAGCAGTTCTTC. Its translation is CASSIRHGQGLNEQFF. The variable domain in full, completed from reference TRBV19 and TRBJ2-1, reads DGGITQSPKYLFRKEGQNVTLSCEQNLNHDAMYWYRQDPGQGLRLIYYSQIVNDFQKGDIAEGYSVSREKKESFPLTVTSAQKNPTAFYLCASSIRHGQGLNEQFFGPGTRLTVL.

The V gene is TRBV7-9, the J gene TRBJ2-3; 8 nucleotides match TRBD1. Germline lookup yields CDR1 SEHNR and CDR2 FQNEAQ (reference sequence). This CDR3 region has 16 residues. Trimming at V came to 6 bases and at J to 3 bases, leaving 11 bases not matched to a gene. The CDR3 protein is CASRPKQGVYTDTQYF. Written as DNA, the CDR3 is TGTGCCAGCAGACCAAAACAGGGGGTTTATACAGATACGCAGTATTTT.

The chain is built from TRBV9 and TRBJ2-1; D uncertain. The CDR3 consists of 13 residues. Germline lookup yields CDR1 SGDLS and CDR2 YYNGEE. The ends were cut back, 0 bases at V and 6 bases at J, with 7 bases in the middle. The CDR3 DNA is TGTGCCAGCAGCGTAGGAGCTCGCAATGAGCAGTTCTTC. Translating it yields CASSVGARNEQFF.

V and J are TRBV7-9 and TRBJ1-5; D is unclear. The CDR3 totals 13 residues. Trimming removed 5 bases at V and 6 bases at J, with 11 bases between. Germline lookup yields CDR1 SEHNR and CDR2 FQNEAQ (reference sequence). Written as DNA, the CDR3 is TGTGCCAGCAGCCGAGGTTTGGGTCAGCCCCAGCATTTT. The encoded protein is CASSRGLGQPQHF.

The V and J genes are TRBV2 and TRBJ1-5; 9 bases align to TRBD1. Looked up from germline, CDR1 is SNHLY and CDR2 is FYNNEI. After removal of 6 bases from V and 9 bases from J, the junction contained 9 bases not matched to a gene. This CDR3 comprises 14 residues. This CDR3 reads CASRGQGGIGPQHF. The CDR3 nucleotides read TGTGCCAGCAGGGGACAGGGCGGGATTGGGCCCCAGCATTTT.

The CDR3 sequence: CASSTRGTDTQYF. The CDR3, as DNA: TGTGCCAGTAGCACCCGCGGCACAGATACGCAGTATTTT. This sequence joins TRBV19 and TRBJ2-3, with D uncertain. With 6 bases removed from V and 1 base from J, the gap between germline ends came to 8 bases. From germline, CDR1 is LNHDA and CDR2 SQIVND (reference sequence). The CDR3 is 13 amino acids.

The CDR3 loop is CASSKASGTSVYTQYF. CDR3 nucleotide sequence: TGTGCCAGCAGCAAAGCGAGTGGGACTAGCGTTTATACGCAGTATTTT. The rearrangement uses TRBV21-1 and TRBJ2-3; the listed D gene, TRBD2, was not tested against the DNA. TRBV21-1 represents a pseudogene. This CDR3 is 16 amino acids long.

The chain combines TRBV27 with TRBJ1-1; D not resolved. The germline V gene has CDR1 MNHEY and CDR2 SMNVEV (reference sequence). V was trimmed by 0 bases and J by 1 base, leaving 6 bases between them. The CDR3 is made up of 14 amino acids. The CDR3 bases are TGTGCCAGCAGTTTATCCCGCCAGAACACTGAAGCTTTCTTT. This encodes CASSLSRQNTEAFF.

The chain employs TRBV15 and TRBJ2-2, with a tentative D call TRBD1 (6 bases). Germline CDR1 reads LNHNV; CDR2 reads YYDKDF (reference sequence). The CDR3 covers 16 residues. The V end was cut by 0 bases, the J end by 0 bases, with 8 bases between. The DNA for the CDR3 is TGTGCCACCAGCAGAGATAAGGGGGCGAACACCGGGGAGCTGTTTTTT. It is translated as CATSRDKGANTGELFF.

The gene calls are TRBV2 and TRBJ2-7; 9 nucleotides agree with TRBD2. The CDR3 has 16 amino acids. After removal of 3 bases from V and 2 bases from J, the junction contained 8 bases not matched to a gene. Germline loops: CDR1 SNHLY, CDR2 FYNNEI. As DNA, the CDR3 is TGTGCCAGCAGTGATCTTCTCTTAGCGGGGGCCTACGAGCAGTACTTC. This gives the protein CASSDLLLAGAYEQYF.

This chain connects TRBV10-3 to TRBJ2-1; no clear D. V gave up 4 bases and J gave up 8 bases, with 12 bases separating them. Per germline, CDR1 ENHRY and CDR2 SYGVKD. The CDR3 consists of 13 residues. For the CDR3, the DNA is TGTGCCATCAGTGGGGCAGCCCTGGATGAGCAGTTCTTC. It codes for CAISGAALDEQFF.

This clone was found once. This chain connects TRBV15 to TRBJ1-5, with no clear D. CDR3 size: 17 residues. CDR1 and CDR2 (germline): LNHNV, YYDKDF (reference sequence). V lost 1 base to trimming and J lost 6 bases, with 19 bases between them. CDR3 in DNA: TGTGCCACCAGCAGAGCCCCTGGACTGCTGAGTGGTCAGCCCCAGCATTTT. This sequence encodes CATSRAPGLLSGQPQHF.

This clone was seen once. CDR3 nucleotide sequence: TGCGCCAGCAGCTTGGCCGGGGGGGAACGACCCCAGCATTTT. It encodes CASSLAGGERPQHF. The J gene is TRBJ1-5, the V gene TRBV5-1, with TRBD1 as a possible D gene (5 bases). Germline values: CDR1 SGHRS, CDR2 YFSETQ. This CDR3 region has 14 residues. The ends were cut back, 0 bases at V and 10 bases at J, with 14 bases in the middle.

The chain employs TRBV6-5 and TRBJ2-7, with D possibly being TRBD1 (6 bases). This CDR3 has 13 amino acids. Germline V gene lookup returns CDR1 MNHEY and CDR2 SVGAGI. Trimming pared 4 bases from V and 6 bases from J, leaving 13 bases between. CDR3 nucleotides: TGTGCCAGCAGTTCACAATTCAGGGGCGAGCAGTACTTC. Its protein product is CASSSQFRGEQYF.

The chain uses TRBV11-3 and TRBJ2-5; D unresolved. V was pared by 11 bases and J by 4 bases, with 20 bases between. Germline assignment: CDR1 SGHNT and CDR2 YENEEA. The CDR3 is 14 residues long. The CDR3 loop is CALGSRGSRETQYF. Here the CDR3 DNA reads TGTGCCTTGGGGTCGAGAGGATCGAGAGAGACCCAGTACTTC.

This rearrangement joins TRBV18 to TRBJ2-2; TRBD1 is a possible D gene (6 bases). Trimming pared 1 base from V and 4 bases from J, leaving 10 bases between. CDR3 length: 15 amino acids. Germline V gene sequence: CDR1 KGHSH, CDR2 LQKENI. The CDR3 reads CASSPRTEITGELFF. For the CDR3, the DNA is TGTGCCAGCTCACCACGGACAGAAATCACCGGGGAGCTGTTTTTT.

The V call is TRBV27, the J call TRBJ1-1; D might be TRBD1 (6 bases). The V end lost 1 base, the J end lost 1 base, and 13 bases lay between the germline ends. The CDR3 consists of 16 residues. The V gene's germline CDR1 is MNHEY and CDR2 SMNVEV (reference sequence). The CDR3 loop is CASSLYRGATNTEAFF. The CDR3 DNA reads as TGTGCCAGCAGTTTATATCGGGGGGCGACGAACACTGAAGCTTTCTTT.

The chain combines TRBV9 with TRBJ2-3, with 11 bases aligning to TRBD2. CDR1 and CDR2 from the germline V gene are SGDLS and YYNGEE. J gave up 3 bases and V 1 base, and 13 bases lay outside the gene matches. The CDR3 is 19 amino acids. The CDR3 DNA is TGTGCCAGCAGCGTAATGCACAGGGTGCTAGCGGGAGGAACAGATACGCAGTATTTT. This sequence encodes CASSVMHRVLAGGTDTQYF.